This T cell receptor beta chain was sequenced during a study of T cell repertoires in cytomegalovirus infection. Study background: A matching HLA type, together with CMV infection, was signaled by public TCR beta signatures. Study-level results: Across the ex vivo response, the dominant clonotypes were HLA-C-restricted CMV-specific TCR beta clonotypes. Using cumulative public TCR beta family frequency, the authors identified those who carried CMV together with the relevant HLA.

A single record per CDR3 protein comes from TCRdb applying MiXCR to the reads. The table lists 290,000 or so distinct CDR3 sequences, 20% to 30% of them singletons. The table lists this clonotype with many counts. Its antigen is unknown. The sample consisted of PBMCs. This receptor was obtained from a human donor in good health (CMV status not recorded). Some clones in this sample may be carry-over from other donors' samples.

In nucleotides, the CDR3 is TGTGCCAGCAGAGGACAGGGTTTAGACGAGCAGTACTTC. This codes for CASRGQGLDEQYF. The chain couples TRBV7-2 to TRBJ2-7; TRBD1 agrees at 8 bases. Germline CDR1 and CDR2: SGHTA and FQGNSA. The CDR3 totals 13 residues. J gave up 5 bases and V 6 bases, and 6 bases lay outside the gene matches.